This T cell receptor beta chain originates from a study of cytomegalovirus exposure and HLA in healthy donors. Study outcomes and limitations: As was reported, the classifier diagnosed cytomegalovirus status with high specificity and sensitivity. Most CMV-associated TCR beta chains appeared HLA-restricted in a later analysis.

Primers: 60 Vbeta forward and 13 Jbeta reverse. TCRdb's copy holds only in-frame clones and misses some; the assay was immunoSEQ multiplex PCR. Of 200,000 to 300,000 clones listed, around 81% are singletons. Regarding this clone: Antigen: not known.

Sequenced material: PBMCs. The sequence was collected from a woman aged 55-69 years in good health and CMV-seropositive.

The CDR3 region is CSVGQGRDQPQHF. The CDR3 nucleotides are TGCAGCGTTGGGCAGGGAAGGGATCAGCCCCAGCATTTT. The chain links TRBV29-1 to TRBJ1-5; a weak D match, TRBD1 (5 bases). V lost 4 bases and J 5 bases, leaving 12 bases between the germline ends. Germline values: CDR1 SQVTM, CDR2 ANQGSEA. This CDR3 has 13 amino acids.